This paragraph reports one T cell receptor (beta chain). The data belong to a study of CD8+CD57+ T cells in acquired aplastic anemia. The patients chosen for sequencing had shown expansion of CD8+CD57+ cells (detected by flow cytometry). It was genomic DNA that served as the template for profiling TCR beta VDJ and CDR3. TCRdb fed the reads into MiXCR, producing one record per CDR3 protein. Of approximately 80,000 distinct CDR3 sequences in the sample, 60% to 75% were seen once. Source material: sorted CD4+, CD8+, or CD8+CD57+ T cells (not recorded which) from PBMCs. The receptor's source is a human donor with aplastic anemia.

CDR3 loop: CSASRTGLTDTQYF. The CDR3 region has the DNA TGCAGTGCTTCCAGGACCGGTCTCACAGATACGCAGTATTTT. The chain uses TRBV20-1 and TRBJ2-3; D gene uncertain. The CDR3 has 14 amino acids. Germline V gene sequence: CDR1 DFQATT, CDR2 SNEGSKA (reference sequence). Deletions cut 5 bases from V and 2 bases from J, with 14 bases between.